Below, 16 T cell receptor beta chains from the same sample are listed, as sequenced in a study of T-cell reconstitution after alpha-beta-depleted transplantation in children. Preparation of the TCRbeta library involved a method that used unique molecular identifiers. TCRdb re-called the PCR reads through MiXCR, storing one row per CDR3 protein. Here the sample spans hundreds of thousands of distinct CDR3 sequences, about an eighth being singletons. The specimen comprised PBMCs from the stem cell graft donor, sampled from the stem cell graft. The source is a human donor who donated a stem cell graft to a child with combined immunodeficiency.

This clonotype was seen at least ten times. The V gene is TRBV12-3 or TRBV12-4, the J gene TRBJ2-2, with 8 bases matching TRBD2. The CDR3 is 16 amino acids. Trimming cost V 2 bases and J 6 bases; bases outside gene matches: 8. The DNA for the CDR3 is TGTGCCAGCAGTTTATTTCCGGGGGGGCGTTCCGGGGAGCTGTTTTTT. Its translation: CASSLFPGGRSGELFF.

The V and J genes are TRBV7-9 and TRBJ2-4; D possibly corresponds to TRBD1 (5 bases). The length of the CDR3 is 16 residues. V was trimmed by 5 bases and J by 0 bases, leaving 14 bases between them. Germline V gives CDR1 SEHNR, CDR2 FQNEAQ (reference sequence). The CDR3 DNA is TGTGCCAGCAGCCGCGACAGAATCCTAGCCAAAAACATTCAGTACTTC. This gives the protein CASSRDRILAKNIQYF.

This clonotype has ten or more counts. The rearrangement joins TRBV4-3 to TRBJ2-1, with 11 bases matching TRBD2. CDR1 LGHNA and CDR2 YSLEER come from the germline V gene. This CDR3 comprises 17 residues. V was pared by 0 bases and J by 3 bases, with 4 bases of the junction left unmatched. The CDR3 loop is CASSQDRLAGIYNEQFF. The CDR3 DNA sequence: TGCGCCAGCAGCCAAGATCGACTAGCGGGGATCTACAATGAGCAGTTCTTC.

The sample holds a few counts of this clonotype. The V gene is TRBV4-3, the J gene TRBJ2-3, with a weak D call TRBD2 (6 bases). The CDR3 is made up of 14 amino acids. V lost 3 bases and J lost 10, with 17 bases in between. CDR1 LGHNA and CDR2 YSLEER come from the germline V gene. The CDR3: CASSHRGAGGPQYF. The CDR3 DNA is TGCGCCAGCAGCCATAGGGGAGCGGGTGGGCCGCAGTATTTT.

This clonotype was seen at least ten times. The CDR3 spells CSARASGWGNEQFF. The CDR3 DNA follows: TGCAGTGCTAGGGCTAGCGGATGGGGGAATGAGCAGTTCTTC. The gene calls are TRBV20-1 and TRBJ2-1; 7 bases line up with TRBD2. Germline V gene sequence: CDR1 DFQATT, CDR2 SNEGSKA (reference sequence). V trimming: 3 bases; J trimming: 7 bases; junction bases outside the gene matches: 9. This CDR3 is built from 14 residues.

This clonotype was recorded a few times. The chain carries TRBV24-1 and TRBJ2-7; D unclear. This CDR3 spans 15 amino acids. CDR1 and CDR2 (germline): KGHDR, SFDVKD. V was pared by 3 bases and J by 7 bases, with 18 bases between. The CDR3 DNA is TGTGCCACCAGTGATCCAGACTCGACGTGGGATGAGCAGTACTTC. It encodes CATSDPDSTWDEQYF.

This sequence joins TRBV7-8 and TRBJ2-3; D is unresolved. The germline V gene has CDR1 SGHVS and CDR2 FQNEAQ. This CDR3 contains 15 residues. V was trimmed by 3 bases and J by 1 base, leaving 11 bases between them. The CDR3 reads CASSLGVTRTDTQYF. The DNA for the CDR3 is TGTGCCAGCAGCTTGGGCGTTACGCGCACAGATACGCAGTATTTT.

V and J are TRBV7-2 and TRBJ1-3; D uncertain. With 4 bases removed from V and 1 base from J, the gap between germline ends came to 11 bases. This CDR3 has 15 amino acids. CDR1 and CDR2 (germline): SGHTA, FQGNSA. The CDR3 DNA reads TGTGCCAGCAGCTCAGATTGGGGATCTGGAAACACCATATATTTT. Protein sequence: CASSSDWGSGNTIYF. The full variable domain, completed using reference TRBV7-2 and TRBJ1-3, is GAGVSQSPSNKVTEKGKDVELRCDPISGHTALYWYRQSLGQGLEFLIYFQGNSAPDKSGLPSDRFSAERTGGSVSTLTIQRTQQEDSAVYLCASSSDWGSGNTIYFGEGSWLTVV.

The J gene is TRBJ1-2, the V gene TRBV3-1; tentatively, D is TRBD1 (5 bases). Trimming stripped 1 base from V and 7 bases from J, with 19 bases between. Germline CDR1 LGHDT, CDR2 YNNKEL (reference sequence). The CDR3 is 16 amino acids. In DNA, the CDR3 is TGTGCCAGCAGCCAAGCGCAACTCGGGGCGAGGTCTGGCTACACCTTC. This codes for CASSQAQLGARSGYTF.

This chain joins TRBV24-1 and TRBJ2-7; D remains ambiguous. The length of the CDR3 is 13 residues. Germline-derived CDR1 and CDR2 are KGHDR and SFDVKD. V was cut by 2 bases and J by 7 bases, with 11 bases left in between. The CDR3 loop is CATSDSYTGEQYF. CDR3 DNA sequence: TGTGCCACCAGTGATTCTTATACCGGGGAGCAGTACTTC.

This clonotype was recorded many times. The gene calls are TRBV7-3 and TRBJ2-1, with 11 bases identical to TRBD2. The CDR3 runs 18 residues. Germline V lookup: CDR1 SGHTA, CDR2 FQGTGA. V dropped 0 bases and J dropped 5; count of bases not matched to a gene: 9. This CDR3 is CASSLTLRGLAVHNEQFF. The CDR3 nucleotides read TGTGCCAGCAGCTTAACGTTGAGGGGACTAGCGGTTCACAATGAGCAGTTCTTC.

This clonotype has more than one count but fewer than ten. The V call is TRBV18, the J call TRBJ1-1; 8 nucleotides agree with TRBD1. The CDR3 spans 17 residues. J was trimmed by 5 bases and V by 2 bases; bases with no gene match: 13. Germline CDR1 is KGHSH and CDR2 is LQKENI. The CDR3 DNA follows: TGTGCCAGCTCACCAGGTACCGTAATGGACAGGGCGACTGAAGCTTTCTTT. Translating it yields CASSPGTVMDRATEAFF. The full variable domain, completed using reference TRBV18 and TRBJ1-1, is NAGVMQNPRHLVRRRGQEARLRCSPMKGHSHVYWYRQLPEEGLKFMVYLQKENIIDESGMPKERFSAEFPKEGPSILRIQQVVRGDSAAYFCASSPGTVMDRATEAFFGQGTRLTVV.

This clonotype was counted between two and nine times. This chain links TRBV30 with TRBJ2-7; the D gene is possibly TRBD1 (6 bases). This CDR3 has 12 residues. Germline V CDR1 and CDR2: GTSNPN, SVGIG (reference sequence). The V and J ends lost 5 bases and 6 bases respectively, with 14 bases between them. The CDR3 spells CAWGTGWREQYF. In DNA form, the CDR3 reads TGTGCCTGGGGAACAGGGTGGCGCGAGCAGTACTTC.

This clonotype appeared many times. V is TRBV12-3 or TRBV12-4 and J is TRBJ2-1; no clear D. This CDR3 is built from 12 residues. V lost 3 bases and J lost 6, with 6 bases in between. In DNA, the CDR3 is TGTGCCAGCAGTTTTAATTTCAATGAGCAGTTCTTC. Protein product: CASSFNFNEQFF.

This clonotype was detected many times. The rearrangement uses TRBV5-4 and TRBJ2-1; D might be TRBD2 (6 bases). Germline V lookup: CDR1 SGHNT, CDR2 YYREEE (reference sequence). CDR3 length equals 12 residues. V was cut by 3 bases and J by 9 bases, with 10 bases left in between. CDR3 DNA: TGTGCCAGCAGCTCGGGAGTTGGTGAGCAGTTCTTC. Its translation is CASSSGVGEQFF.

This clonotype was recorded a few times. The CDR3 loop reads CASSGEGTRFYTGELFF. The CDR3 bases are TGTGCCAGCAGCGGGGAAGGGACTAGATTTTACACCGGGGAGCTGTTTTTT. The rearrangement uses TRBV9 and TRBJ2-2; TRBD2 aligns across 8 bases. Germline-derived CDR1 and CDR2 are SGDLS and YYNGEE. CDR3 length: 17 amino acids. V lost 3 bases and J lost 3; bases outside the gene matches: 10.